This TCR beta chain is drawn from a study of tumor and adjacent non-tumor tissue in lung cancer (dated by TCRdb to the late 2010s). For context, the study as a whole: The cohort included more than 9 adenocarcinoma, a couple of squamous cell carcinoma and 1 small cell lung cancer patients. The roughly 15 patients were aged about 31 to 85 years, included approximately ten men and 5 women, and had TNM stage I to III disease. Sequencing generated a total of more than 100 million productive TCRbeta reads, averaging around 4.3 million reads per sample. The study compared bulk TCRbeta repertoires from lung tumor tissue and matched distant non-tumor lung tissue of over 13 lung cancer patients. For each patient, one tumor sample and one normal lung sample were taken, giving thirty paired specimens that underwent TCRbeta CDR3 sequencing.

Study-wide conclusions, independent of this receptor: Because peripheral blood was not sequenced, blood TCRbeta repertoires in the lung cancer patients of the study were not examined. The cohort had only about 15 patients, and the authors noted that larger samples and more detailed clinical data are needed. Significantly higher TCR diversity was found in younger patients, and higher tumor TCR diversity was associated with shorter overall and disease-free survival. In normal lung, the top 100 clones accounted for a significantly larger cumulative share of the repertoire than in tumor tissue. The methods do not name the sequencing platform or mention unique molecular identifiers. Tumor tissue showed significantly higher TCR diversity (inverse Simpson) than normal lung tissue, at roughly 390 vs 170 (P = 0.0075, Mann-Whitney U test).

RNA was isolated from bulk, unsorted tissue, and RNA quality was assessed with a NanoDrop ND-1000 and an Agilent 2100. Normal lung samples were distant non-tumor tissue taken more than 3 cm from the tumor edge. Donors were newly diagnosed lung cancer patients admitted for thoracic surgery in China between August and November 2014, without prior chemotherapy. Patients who had received previous radiotherapy or chemotherapy, or who had another concurrent cancer, were excluded from the study. Surgical tissue pieces of roughly 1-2.2 cm3 were preserved in RNAlater solution and were kept at -80 degrees C until use. The method was multiplex PCR. Sequencer: Illumina HiSeq 2500. TCRbeta libraries were constructed through three rounds of nested PCR with primers (Table S4) according to protocols modified from ARM-PCR. PCR products of 200-500 bp were gel-excised and purified with the QIAquick gel extraction kit before sequencing. The source study handled its data this way. Reads were cleaned using Trimmomatic, were merged into complete CDR3 sequences using FLASH, and were assigned to V(D)J germline segments using MiTCR. VDJtools was used to compute clonal diversity as the inverse Simpson's index. In-frame sequences lacking a premature stop codon were counted as productive reads. TCRdb reprocessed the public reads (quality trimming at Q25 with fastp, clone calling with MiXCR) and kept in-frame beta chains. When rows share a CDR3 protein, they turn into one entry using the most common DNA and genes. TCRdb assigned the V and J calls; the authors' analysis was not used. The sample table shows 80,000 to 100,000 distinct CDR3 sequences, and 75% to 90% are seen once. About 30% of the sample goes to the ten largest clones.

Of note for this clonotype: It lacks a known antigen. The junction does not match germline at one end; this may be a read error.

Measured from the cysteine to the phenylalanine, the CDR3 is 16 residues long. Only the CDR3 portion is preserved as DNA: 48 bases, with reading frame beginning at the first base. The source material was distant non-tumor lung tissue. The clonotype comes from a man in his 60s with small cell lung cancer. The rearrangement joined TRBV12-3 or TRBV12-4 to TRBJ2-2; TRBD2 aligns with 8 central bases. DNA sequence: TGTGCCAGCAGTCTCCGGGGGGGAGGGCCCCCCGAGGAGTTGTTTTTT. Its amino acids are CASSLRGGGPPEELFF.